This T cell receptor beta chain was captured by sequencing in a study of STAT3 mutations in large granular lymphocyte leukemia. Study-wide results and caveats: Some patients had persisting codominant clonotypes that could mask small clones. In about 35% of the 18 patients, new TCR clonotypes emerged after therapy. Every T-cell large granular lymphocyte leukemia patient had at least one immunodominant TCR beta clonotype.

With regard to this clone: Its antigen is still unknown.

This CDR3 has 20 amino acids. CDR1 is LGHNA, CDR2 YNFKEQ, per germline. V was trimmed by 0 bases and J by 4 bases, leaving 27 bases between them. Sequencing used immunoSEQ multiplex PCR; TCRdb keeps in-frame clones, though not all of them. The repertoire includes about 9,300 clones, around 87% of them detected once, and roughly 80% sits in the top ten. The sequencing input was peripheral blood mononuclear cells. This clonotype was obtained from a man aged 80 or over with T-cell large granular lymphocyte leukemia. Some clones in this sample may be carry-over from other donors' samples. The chain couples TRBV4-2 to TRBJ1-2; D perhaps matches TRBD1 (6 bases). Here the CDR3 reads CASSQDGPGWLGARAYGYTF. For the CDR3, the DNA is TGTGCCAGCAGCCAAGATGGCCCCGGGTGGTTGGGGGCGCGGGCCTATGGCTACACCTTC.